This T cell receptor (beta chain) stems from a study of blood T cell repertoires in COVID-19. For the study at large: Whether acute or convalescent, the COVID-19 samples came from the United States, Italy and Spain. Nucleic acid was either cDNA or gDNA, and it came from T cells, B-cell-depleted T cells, or PBMCs.

In the study's own analysis: Reference gene primer amplification gave nucleated cell count estimates. Clones were read by immunoSEQ multiplex PCR, and TCRdb kept only the in-frame ones, dropping some. V, J and clone size were drawn from that table, and D and trimming were deduced from the DNA. The table has about 86,000 clones, around 85% seen once. The junction had 10 bases not matched to a gene; V was cut back by 3 bases and J by 4 bases. Germline V lookup: CDR1 KGHSH, CDR2 LQKENI. CDR3 size: 16 residues. The chain carries TRBV18 and TRBJ1-2; TRBD1 matches 8 bases. The TCR was taken from a man in his forties or fifties with acute or convalescent COVID-19. The sequencing input was peripheral blood. The CDR3 sequence is CASSPMDREASYGYTF. As DNA, the CDR3 is TGTGCCAGCTCACCCATGGACAGGGAAGCTTCCTATGGCTACACCTTC.